This T cell receptor (beta chain) was sequenced for a study of T cell repertoires in cytomegalovirus infection. Across the whole study: Selection of CMV epitopes for the study included recently identified HLA-C-restricted and well-studied HLA-B-restricted ones. Matching HLA type and CMV infection were both indicated by public TCR beta signatures.

TCRdb processed the reads anew with MiXCR; each CDR3 protein has one entry. Of 250,000 to 300,000 distinct CDR3 sequences in the sample, about 20% were seen once. The CDR3 spans 14 residues. V shed 7 bases and J 0 bases; nucleotides not matched to a gene: 7. Germline V gives CDR1 SQVTM, CDR2 ANQGSEA. The study's findings and limits: Ex vivo, HLA-C-restricted CMV-specific TCR beta clonotypes prevailed over the rest of the response.

The table lists this clonotype with a few counts. Its target is unknown. This TCR derives from a human donor in good health (CMV status not recorded). Some clones in this sample may be carry-over from other donors' samples. V is TRBV29-1 and J is TRBJ2-3; 7 nucleotides agree with TRBD1. The starting material was cultured PBMCs, obtained from culture after CMV antigen stimulation. The CDR3 DNA sequence: TGCAGCGACCGGACAGGTCTTAGCACAGATACGCAGTATTTT. It translates to CSDRTGLSTDTQYF.